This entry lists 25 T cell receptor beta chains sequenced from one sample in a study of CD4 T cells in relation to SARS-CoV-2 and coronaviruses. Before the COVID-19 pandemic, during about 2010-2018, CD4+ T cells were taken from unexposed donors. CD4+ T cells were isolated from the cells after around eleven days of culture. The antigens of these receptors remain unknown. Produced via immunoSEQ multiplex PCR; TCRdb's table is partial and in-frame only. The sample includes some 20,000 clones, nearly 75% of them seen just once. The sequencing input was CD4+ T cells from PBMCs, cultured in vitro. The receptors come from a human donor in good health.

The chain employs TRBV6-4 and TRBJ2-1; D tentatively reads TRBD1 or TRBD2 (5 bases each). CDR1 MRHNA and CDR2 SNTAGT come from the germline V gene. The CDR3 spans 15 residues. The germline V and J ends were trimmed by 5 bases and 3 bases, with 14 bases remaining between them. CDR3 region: CASSPGAGGYNEQFF. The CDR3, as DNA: TGTGCCAGCAGTCCCGGGGCAGGAGGCTACAATGAGCAGTTCTTC.

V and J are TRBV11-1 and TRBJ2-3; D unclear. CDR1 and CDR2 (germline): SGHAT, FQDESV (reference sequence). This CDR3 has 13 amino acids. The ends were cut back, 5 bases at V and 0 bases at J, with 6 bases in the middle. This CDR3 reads CASSRDSTDTQYF. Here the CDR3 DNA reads TGTGCCAGCAGCAGAGACAGCACAGATACGCAGTATTTT.

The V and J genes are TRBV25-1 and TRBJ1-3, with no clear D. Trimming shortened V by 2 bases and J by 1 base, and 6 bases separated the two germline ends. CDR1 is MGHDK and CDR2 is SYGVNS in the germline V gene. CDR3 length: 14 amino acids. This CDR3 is CASSESRSGNTIYF. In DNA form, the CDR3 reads TGTGCCAGCAGTGAAAGCAGGTCTGGAAACACCATATATTTT.

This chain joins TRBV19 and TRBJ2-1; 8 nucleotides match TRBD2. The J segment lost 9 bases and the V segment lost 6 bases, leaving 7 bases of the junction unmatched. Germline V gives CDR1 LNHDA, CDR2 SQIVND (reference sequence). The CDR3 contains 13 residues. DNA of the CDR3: TGTGCCAGTAGCCCGGGGACTAGTGTTGAGCAGTTCTTC. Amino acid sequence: CASSPGTSVEQFF.

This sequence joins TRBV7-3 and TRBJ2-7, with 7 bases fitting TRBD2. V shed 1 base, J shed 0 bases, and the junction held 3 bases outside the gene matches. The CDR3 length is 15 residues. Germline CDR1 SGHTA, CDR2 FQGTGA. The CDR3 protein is CASSLRGGSSYEQYF. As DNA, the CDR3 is TGTGCCAGCAGCTTAAGGGGCGGGAGCTCCTACGAGCAGTACTTC.

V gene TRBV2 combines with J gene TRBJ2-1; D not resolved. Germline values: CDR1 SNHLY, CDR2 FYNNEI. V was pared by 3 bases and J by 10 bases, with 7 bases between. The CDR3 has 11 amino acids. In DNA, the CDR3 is TGTGCCAGCAGTGACTTCAAAGAGCAGTTCTTC. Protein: CASSDFKEQFF.

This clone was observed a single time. CDR3: CSVASDSHYEQYF. The CDR3, as DNA: TGCAGCGTTGCCAGCGACAGCCACTACGAGCAGTACTTC. The chain couples TRBV29-1 to TRBJ2-7; maybe TRBD1 (5 bases). Germline V lookup: CDR1 SQVTM, CDR2 ANQGSEA. V was pared by 4 bases and J by 3 bases, with 13 bases between. The CDR3 is made up of 13 amino acids.

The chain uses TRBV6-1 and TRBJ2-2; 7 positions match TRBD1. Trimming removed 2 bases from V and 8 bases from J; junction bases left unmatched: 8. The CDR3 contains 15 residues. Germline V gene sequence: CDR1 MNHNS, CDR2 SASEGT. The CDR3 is CASSEQQWGQGELFF. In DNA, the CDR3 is TGTGCCAGCAGTGAACAGCAGTGGGGACAGGGGGAGCTGTTTTTT.

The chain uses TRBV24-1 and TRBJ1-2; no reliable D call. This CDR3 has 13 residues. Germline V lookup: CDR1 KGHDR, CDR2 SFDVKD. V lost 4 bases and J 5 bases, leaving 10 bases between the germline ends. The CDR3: CATSDQNRYGYTF. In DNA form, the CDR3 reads TGTGCCACCAGTGACCAAAACCGATATGGCTACACCTTC.

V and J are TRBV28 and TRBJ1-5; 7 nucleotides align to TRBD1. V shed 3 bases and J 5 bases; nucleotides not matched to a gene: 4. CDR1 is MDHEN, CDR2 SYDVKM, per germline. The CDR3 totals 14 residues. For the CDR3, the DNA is TGTGCCAGCAGTTTCACAGGGGCAGATCAGCCCCAGCATTTT. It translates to CASSFTGADQPQHF.

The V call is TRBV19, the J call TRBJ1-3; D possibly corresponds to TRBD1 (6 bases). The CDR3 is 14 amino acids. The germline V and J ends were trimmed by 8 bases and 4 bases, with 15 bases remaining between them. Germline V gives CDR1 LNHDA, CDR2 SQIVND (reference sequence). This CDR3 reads CASGKGGSGNTIYF. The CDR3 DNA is TGTGCCAGTGGGAAAGGGGGGTCCGGAAACACCATATATTTT.

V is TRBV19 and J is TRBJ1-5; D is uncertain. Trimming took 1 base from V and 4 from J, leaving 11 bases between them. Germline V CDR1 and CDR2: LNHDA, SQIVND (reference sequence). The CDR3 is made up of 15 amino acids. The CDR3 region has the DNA TGTGCCAGTAGTATAGTACCGTCGCGAAATCAGCCCCAGCATTTT. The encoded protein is CASSIVPSRNQPQHF.

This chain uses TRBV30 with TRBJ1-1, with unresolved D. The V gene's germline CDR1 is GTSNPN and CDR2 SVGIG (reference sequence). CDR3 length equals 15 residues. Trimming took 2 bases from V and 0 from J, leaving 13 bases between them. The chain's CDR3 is CAWSKAMGVNTEAFF. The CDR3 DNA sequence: TGTGCCTGGAGTAAGGCCATGGGAGTGAACACTGAAGCTTTCTTT.

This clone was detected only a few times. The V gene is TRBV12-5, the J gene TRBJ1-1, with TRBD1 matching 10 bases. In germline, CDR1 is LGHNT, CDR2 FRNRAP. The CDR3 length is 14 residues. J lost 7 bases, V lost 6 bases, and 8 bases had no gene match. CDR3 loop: CASGTGQGNVEAFF. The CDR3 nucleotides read TGTGCTAGTGGAACGGGACAGGGGAATGTTGAAGCTTTCTTT.

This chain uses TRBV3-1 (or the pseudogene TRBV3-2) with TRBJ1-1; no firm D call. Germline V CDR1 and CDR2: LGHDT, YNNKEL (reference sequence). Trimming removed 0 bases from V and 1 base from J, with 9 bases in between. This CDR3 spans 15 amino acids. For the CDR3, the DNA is TGTGCCAGCAGCCAAGAGGCGGTAGGGAACACTGAAGCTTTCTTT. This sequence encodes CASSQEAVGNTEAFF.

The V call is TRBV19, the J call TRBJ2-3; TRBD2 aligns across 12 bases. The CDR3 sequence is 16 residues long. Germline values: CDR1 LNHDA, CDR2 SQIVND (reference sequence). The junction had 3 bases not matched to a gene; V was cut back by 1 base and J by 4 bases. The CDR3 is CASSIGTSGMSDTQYF. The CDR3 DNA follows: TGTGCCAGTAGTATAGGGACTAGCGGGATGTCAGATACGCAGTATTTT. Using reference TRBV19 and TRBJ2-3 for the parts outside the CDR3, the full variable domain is DGGITQSPKYLFRKEGQNVTLSCEQNLNHDAMYWYRQDPGQGLRLIYYSQIVNDFQKGDIAEGYSVSREKKESFPLTVTSAQKNPTAFYLCASSIGTSGMSDTQYFGPGTRLTVL.

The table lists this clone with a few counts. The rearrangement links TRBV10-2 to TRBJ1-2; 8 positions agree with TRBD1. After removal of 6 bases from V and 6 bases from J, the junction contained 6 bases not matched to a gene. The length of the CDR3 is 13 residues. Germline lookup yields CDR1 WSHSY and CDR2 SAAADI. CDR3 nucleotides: TGCGCCAGCAGACCACAGGGGGTGAATGGCTACACCTTC. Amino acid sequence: CASRPQGVNGYTF.

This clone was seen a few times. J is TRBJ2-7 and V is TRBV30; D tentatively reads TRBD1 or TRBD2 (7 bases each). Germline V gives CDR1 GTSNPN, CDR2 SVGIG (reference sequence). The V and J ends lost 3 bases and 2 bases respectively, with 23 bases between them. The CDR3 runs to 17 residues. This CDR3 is CAWSAHFRGGFAYEQYF. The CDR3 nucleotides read TGTGCCTGGAGCGCCCACTTCAGGGGGGGGTTCGCCTACGAGCAGTACTTC.

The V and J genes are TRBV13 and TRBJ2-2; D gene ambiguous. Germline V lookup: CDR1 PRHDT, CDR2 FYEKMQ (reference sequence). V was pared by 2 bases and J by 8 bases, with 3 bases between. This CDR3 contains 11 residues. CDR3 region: CASSLRGELFF. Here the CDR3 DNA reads TGTGCCAGCAGCTTAAGAGGGGAGCTGTTTTTT.

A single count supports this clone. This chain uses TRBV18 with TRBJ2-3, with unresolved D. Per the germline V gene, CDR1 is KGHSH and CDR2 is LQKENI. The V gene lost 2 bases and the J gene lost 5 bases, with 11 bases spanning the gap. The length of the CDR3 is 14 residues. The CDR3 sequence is CASSPGLGKDTQYF. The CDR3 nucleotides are TGTGCCAGCTCACCAGGGCTGGGGAAAGATACGCAGTATTTT.

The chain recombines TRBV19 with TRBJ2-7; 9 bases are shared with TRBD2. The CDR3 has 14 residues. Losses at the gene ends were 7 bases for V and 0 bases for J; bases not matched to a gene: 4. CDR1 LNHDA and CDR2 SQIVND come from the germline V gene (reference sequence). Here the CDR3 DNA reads TGTGCCAGTACCCCTAGCGGGGTCTCCTACGAGCAGTACTTC. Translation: CASTPSGVSYEQYF.

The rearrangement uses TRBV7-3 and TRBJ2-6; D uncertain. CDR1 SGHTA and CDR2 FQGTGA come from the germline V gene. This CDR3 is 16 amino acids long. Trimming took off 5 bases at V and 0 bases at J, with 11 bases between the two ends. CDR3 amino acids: CASSPSPSSGANVLTF. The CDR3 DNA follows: TGTGCCAGCAGCCCGTCACCAAGCTCTGGGGCCAACGTCCTGACTTTC.

CDR3 region: CASSRDEGEQYF. CDR3 coding DNA: TGTGCCAGCAGCCGAGACGAGGGCGAGCAGTACTTC. The rearrangement uses TRBV27 and TRBJ2-7; D might be TRBD2 (5 bases). The V gene's germline CDR1 is MNHEY and CDR2 SMNVEV (reference sequence). Deletions cut 6 bases from V and 6 bases from J, with 12 bases between. The CDR3 covers 12 residues.

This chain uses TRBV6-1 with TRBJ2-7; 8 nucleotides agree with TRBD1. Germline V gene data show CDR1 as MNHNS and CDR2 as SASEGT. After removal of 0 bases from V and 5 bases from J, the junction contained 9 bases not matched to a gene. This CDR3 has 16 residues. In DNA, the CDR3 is TGTGCCAGCAGTGAAGCCCTTGTTGACAGGGGAAACGAGCAGTACTTC. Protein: CASSEALVDRGNEQYF.

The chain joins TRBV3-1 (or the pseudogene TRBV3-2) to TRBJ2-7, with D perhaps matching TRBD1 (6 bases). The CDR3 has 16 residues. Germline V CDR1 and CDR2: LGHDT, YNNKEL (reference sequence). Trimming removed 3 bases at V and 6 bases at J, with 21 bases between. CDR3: CASSHAQGSSGGEQYF. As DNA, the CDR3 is TGTGCCAGCAGCCACGCTCAGGGGTCCAGCGGTGGCGAGCAGTACTTC.